Sequencing of this T cell receptor beta chain was carried out in a study of cytotoxic CD8 clonotypes in ibrutinib-treated CLL. V gave up 4 bases and J gave up 1 base; unmatched junction bases: 7. Germline V gives CDR1 SGHNT, CDR2 YYREEE (reference sequence). The CDR3 runs 16 residues. Assay: immunoSEQ multiplex PCR; the TCRdb copy retains only in-frame clones and omits some. Among about 140,000 clones, 65% to 85% were seen once, and the ten largest hold approximately 7.6%. The gene calls are TRBV5-4 and TRBJ2-2; 7 bases agree with TRBD1. The sample consisted of PBMCs, taken after 36 months of ibrutinib treatment. The sequence was collected from a human donor with chronic lymphocytic leukemia. CDR3 sequence: CASSPSGTVNTGELFF. Here the CDR3 DNA reads TGTGCCAGCAGCCCGTCCGGGACAGTGAACACCGGGGAGCTGTTTTTT. Using reference TRBV5-4 and TRBJ2-2 for the parts outside the CDR3, the full variable domain is ETGVTQSPTHLIKTRGQQVTLRCSSQSGHNTVSWYQQALGQGPQFIFQYYREEENGRGNFPPRFSGLQFPNYSSELNVNALELDDSALYLCASSPSGTVNTGELFFGEGSRLTVL.